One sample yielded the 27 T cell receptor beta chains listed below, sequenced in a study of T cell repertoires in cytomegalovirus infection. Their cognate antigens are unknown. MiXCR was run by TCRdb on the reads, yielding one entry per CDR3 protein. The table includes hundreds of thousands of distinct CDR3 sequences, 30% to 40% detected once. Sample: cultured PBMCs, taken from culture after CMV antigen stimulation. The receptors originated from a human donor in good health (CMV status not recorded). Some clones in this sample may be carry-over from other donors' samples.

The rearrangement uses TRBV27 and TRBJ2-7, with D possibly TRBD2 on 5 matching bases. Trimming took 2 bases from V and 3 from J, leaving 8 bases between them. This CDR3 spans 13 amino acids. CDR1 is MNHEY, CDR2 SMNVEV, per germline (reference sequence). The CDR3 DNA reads TGTGCCAGCAGTTTAATCGGGGACTACGAGCAGTACTTC. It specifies CASSLIGDYEQYF.

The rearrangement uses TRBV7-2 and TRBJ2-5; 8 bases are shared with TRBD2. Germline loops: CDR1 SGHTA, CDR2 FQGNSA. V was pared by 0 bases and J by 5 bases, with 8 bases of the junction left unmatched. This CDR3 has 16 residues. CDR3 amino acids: CASSLAKGGGRETQYF. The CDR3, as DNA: TGTGCCAGCAGCTTAGCAAAAGGTGGCGGGAGGGAGACCCAGTACTTC.

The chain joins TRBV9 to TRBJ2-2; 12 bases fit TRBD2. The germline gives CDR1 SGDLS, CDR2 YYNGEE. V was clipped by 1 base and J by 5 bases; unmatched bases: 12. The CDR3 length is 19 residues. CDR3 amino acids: CASSVPIHRLAGETGELFF. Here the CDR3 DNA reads TGTGCCAGCAGCGTACCAATCCACCGACTAGCGGGAGAAACCGGGGAGCTGTTTTTT.

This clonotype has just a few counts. CDR3 nucleotides: TGTGCCAGCAGTGTAACTTCGGTCCGCTCTGGAAACACCATATATTTT. Translated, it gives CASSVTSVRSGNTIYF. This sequence joins TRBV2 and TRBJ1-3; D gene unclear. CDR1 and CDR2 (germline): SNHLY, FYNNEI. V lost 4 bases, J lost 0 bases, and 13 bases lay in between. CDR3 length equals 16 residues.

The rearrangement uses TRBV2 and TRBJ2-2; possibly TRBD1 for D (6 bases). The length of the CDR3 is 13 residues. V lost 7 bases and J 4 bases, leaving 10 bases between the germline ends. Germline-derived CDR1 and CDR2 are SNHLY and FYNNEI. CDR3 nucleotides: TGTGCCAGCACCGAACAGGGCACCGGGGAGCTGTTTTTT. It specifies CASTEQGTGELFF.

In DNA form, the CDR3 reads TGTGCCAGCAGCCAAGACTTGTACGGTGAGCAGTTCTTC. It specifies CASSQDLYGEQFF. This sequence joins TRBV7-2 and TRBJ2-1; D unclear. V was clipped by 5 bases and J by 9 bases, with 14 bases between them. The V gene's germline CDR1 is SGHTA and CDR2 FQGNSA. This CDR3 is built from 13 residues.

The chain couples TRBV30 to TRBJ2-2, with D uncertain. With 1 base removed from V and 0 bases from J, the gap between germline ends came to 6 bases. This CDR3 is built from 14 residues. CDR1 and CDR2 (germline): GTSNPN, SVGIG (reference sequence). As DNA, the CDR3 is TGTGCCTGGAGTGCACTGACGAACACCGGGGAGCTGTTTTTT. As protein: CAWSALTNTGELFF.

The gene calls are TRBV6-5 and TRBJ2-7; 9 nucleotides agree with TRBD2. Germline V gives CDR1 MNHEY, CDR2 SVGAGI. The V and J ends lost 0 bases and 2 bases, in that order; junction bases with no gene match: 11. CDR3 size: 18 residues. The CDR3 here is CASSYSPPGLAGTYEQYF. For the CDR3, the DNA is TGTGCCAGCAGTTACTCCCCTCCCGGGCTAGCGGGAACCTACGAGCAGTACTTC.

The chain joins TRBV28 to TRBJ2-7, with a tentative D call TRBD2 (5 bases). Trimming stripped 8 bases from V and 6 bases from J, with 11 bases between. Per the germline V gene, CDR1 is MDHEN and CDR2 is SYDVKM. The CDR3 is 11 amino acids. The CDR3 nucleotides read TGTGCCAGCGGCACTAGTATCGAGCAGTACTTC. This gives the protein CASGTSIEQYF. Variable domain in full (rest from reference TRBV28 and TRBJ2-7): DVKVTQSSRYLVKRTGEKVFLECVQDMDHENMFWYRQDPGLGLRLIYFSYDVKMKEKGDIPEGYSVSREKKERFSLILESASTNQTSMYLCASGTSIEQYFGPGTRLTVT.

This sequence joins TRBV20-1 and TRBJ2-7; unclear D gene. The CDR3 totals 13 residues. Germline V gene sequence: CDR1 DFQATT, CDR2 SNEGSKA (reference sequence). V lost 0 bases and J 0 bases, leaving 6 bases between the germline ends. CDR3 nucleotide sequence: TGCAGTGCTAGAGAGGGCAGCTCCTACGAGCAGTACTTC. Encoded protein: CSAREGSSYEQYF.

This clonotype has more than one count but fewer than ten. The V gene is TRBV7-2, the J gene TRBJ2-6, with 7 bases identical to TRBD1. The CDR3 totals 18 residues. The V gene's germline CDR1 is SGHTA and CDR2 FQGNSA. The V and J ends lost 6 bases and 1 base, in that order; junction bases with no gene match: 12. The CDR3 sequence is CASRGGDRDVSGANVLTF. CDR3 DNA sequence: TGTGCCAGCAGAGGGGGCGACAGGGATGTATCTGGGGCCAACGTCCTGACTTTC.

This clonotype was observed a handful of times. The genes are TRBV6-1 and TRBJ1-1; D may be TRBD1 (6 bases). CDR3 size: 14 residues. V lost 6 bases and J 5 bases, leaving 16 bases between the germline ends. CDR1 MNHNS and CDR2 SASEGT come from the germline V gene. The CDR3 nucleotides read TGTGCCAGCAGCTCCCGACAGGACGATACTGAAGCTTTCTTT. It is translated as CASSSRQDDTEAFF.

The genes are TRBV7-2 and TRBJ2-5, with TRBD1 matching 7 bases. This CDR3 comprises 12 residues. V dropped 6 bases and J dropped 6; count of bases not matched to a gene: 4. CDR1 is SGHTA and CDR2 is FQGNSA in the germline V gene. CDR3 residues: CASREQGKTQYF. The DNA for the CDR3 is TGTGCCAGCAGAGAACAGGGGAAGACCCAGTACTTC.

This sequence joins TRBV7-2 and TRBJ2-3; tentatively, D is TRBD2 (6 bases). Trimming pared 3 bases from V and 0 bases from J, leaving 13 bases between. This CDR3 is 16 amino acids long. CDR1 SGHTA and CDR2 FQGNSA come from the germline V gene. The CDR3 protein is CASSFGISGSTDTQYF. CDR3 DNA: TGTGCCAGCAGCTTTGGCATTAGCGGTAGCACAGATACGCAGTATTTT.

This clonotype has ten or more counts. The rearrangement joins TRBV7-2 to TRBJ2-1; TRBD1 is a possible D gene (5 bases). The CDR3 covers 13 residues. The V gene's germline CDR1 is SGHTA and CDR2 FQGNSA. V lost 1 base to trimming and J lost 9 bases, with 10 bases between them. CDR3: CASSLVGRGEQFF. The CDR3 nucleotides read TGTGCCAGCAGCTTAGTTGGTAGGGGTGAGCAGTTCTTC.

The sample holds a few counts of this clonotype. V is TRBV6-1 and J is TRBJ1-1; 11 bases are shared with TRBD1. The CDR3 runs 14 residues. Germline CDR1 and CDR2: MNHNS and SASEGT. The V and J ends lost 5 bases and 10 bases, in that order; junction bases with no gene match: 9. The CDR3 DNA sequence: TGTGCCAGCAGTCCCCCGGGACAGGGGGTAATAGCTTTCTTT. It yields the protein CASSPPGQGVIAFF.

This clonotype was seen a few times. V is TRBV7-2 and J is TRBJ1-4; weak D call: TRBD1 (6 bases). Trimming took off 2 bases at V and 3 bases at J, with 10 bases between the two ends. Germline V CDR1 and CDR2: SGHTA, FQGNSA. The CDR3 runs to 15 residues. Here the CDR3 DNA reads TGTGCCAGCAGCTTAAAGACAGGCCCTAATGAAAAACTGTTTTTT. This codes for CASSLKTGPNEKLFF.

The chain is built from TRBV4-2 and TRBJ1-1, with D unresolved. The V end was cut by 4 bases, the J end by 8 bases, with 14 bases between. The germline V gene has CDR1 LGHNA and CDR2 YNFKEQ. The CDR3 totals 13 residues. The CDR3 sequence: CASSLTRTGEAFF. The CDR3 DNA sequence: TGTGCCAGCAGCCTCACCCGGACCGGAGAAGCTTTCTTT.

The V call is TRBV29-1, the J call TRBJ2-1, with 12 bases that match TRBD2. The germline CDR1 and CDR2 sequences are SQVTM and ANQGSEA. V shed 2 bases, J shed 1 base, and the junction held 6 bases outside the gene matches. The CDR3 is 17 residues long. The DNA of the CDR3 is TGCAGCGTTGAACCGACTAGCGGGAGATCTTCCTACAATGAGCAGTTCTTC. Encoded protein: CSVEPTSGRSSYNEQFF.

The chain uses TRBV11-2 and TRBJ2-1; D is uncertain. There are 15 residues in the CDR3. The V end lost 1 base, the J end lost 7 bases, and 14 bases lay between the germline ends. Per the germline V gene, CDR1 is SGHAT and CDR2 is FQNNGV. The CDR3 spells CASSLGLELLNEQFF. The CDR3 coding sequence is TGTGCCAGCAGCTTAGGGCTAGAATTGCTGAATGAGCAGTTCTTC.

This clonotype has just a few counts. CDR3 sequence: CASNTQGGGNTEAFF. CDR3 in DNA: TGTGCCAGCAATACCCAGGGTGGGGGGAACACTGAAGCTTTCTTT. This rearrangement joins TRBV12-3 or TRBV12-4 to TRBJ1-1, with TRBD1 as a possible D gene (5 bases). This CDR3 region has 15 residues. Trimming left V 7 bases short and J 1 base short, with 16 bases between.

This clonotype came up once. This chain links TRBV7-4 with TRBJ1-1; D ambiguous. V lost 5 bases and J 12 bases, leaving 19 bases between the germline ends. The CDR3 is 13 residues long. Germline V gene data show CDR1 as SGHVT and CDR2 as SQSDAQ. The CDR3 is CASSPMRRGMTFF. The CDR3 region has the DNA TGTGCCAGCAGCCCCATGCGTAGAGGGATGACTTTCTTT.

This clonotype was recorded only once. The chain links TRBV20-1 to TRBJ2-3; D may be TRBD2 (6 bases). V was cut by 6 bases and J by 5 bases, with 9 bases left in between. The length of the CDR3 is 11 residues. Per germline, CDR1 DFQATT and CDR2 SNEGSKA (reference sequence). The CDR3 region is CSAPGRDTQYF. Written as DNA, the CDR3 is TGCAGTGCCCCCGGGAGAGATACGCAGTATTTT.

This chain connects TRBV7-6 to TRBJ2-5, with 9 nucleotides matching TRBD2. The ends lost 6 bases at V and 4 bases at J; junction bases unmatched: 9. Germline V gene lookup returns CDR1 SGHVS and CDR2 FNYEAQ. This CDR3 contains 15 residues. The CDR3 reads CASSFSGSGGETQYF. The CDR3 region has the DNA TGTGCCAGCAGTTTTAGCGGGAGTGGGGGAGAGACCCAGTACTTC.

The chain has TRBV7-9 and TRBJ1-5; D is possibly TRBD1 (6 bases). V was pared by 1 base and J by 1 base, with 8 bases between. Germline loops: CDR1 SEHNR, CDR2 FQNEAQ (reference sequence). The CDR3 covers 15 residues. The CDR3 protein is CASSLEGDSNQPQHF. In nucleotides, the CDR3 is TGTGCCAGCAGCTTAGAGGGGGACAGCAATCAGCCCCAGCATTTT.

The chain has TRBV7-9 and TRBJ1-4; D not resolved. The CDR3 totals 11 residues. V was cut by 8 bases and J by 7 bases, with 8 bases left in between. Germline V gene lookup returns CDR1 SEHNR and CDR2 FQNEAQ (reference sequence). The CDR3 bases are TGTGCCAGCGCGGTGACTGAAAAACTGTTTTTT. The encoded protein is CASAVTEKLFF.

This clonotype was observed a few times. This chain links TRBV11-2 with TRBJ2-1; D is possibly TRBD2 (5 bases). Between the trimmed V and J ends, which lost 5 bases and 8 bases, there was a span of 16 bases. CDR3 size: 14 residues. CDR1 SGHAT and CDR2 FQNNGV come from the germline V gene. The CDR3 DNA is TGTGCCAGCAGCCTCCAGGCCAGTAGCGATGAGCAGTTCTTC. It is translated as CASSLQASSDEQFF. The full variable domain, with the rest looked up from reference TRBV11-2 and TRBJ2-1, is EAGVAQSPRYKIIEKRQSVAFWCNPISGHATLYWYQQILGQGPKLLIQFQNNGVVDDSQLPKDRFSAERLKGVDSTLKIQPAKLEDSAVYLCASSLQASSDEQFFGPGTRLTVL.